The rows below give T cell receptor beta chains drawn from one sample of a study of T cell responses to AZD1222 COVID-19 vaccine. The protocol was immunoSEQ multiplex PCR, while the TCRdb copy is restricted to in-frame clones and leaves out a portion. The top ten clones hold roughly 12% of a sample with some 84,000 clones, 70% to 90% of them seen once. The sample in question was peripheral blood, obtained 28 days after the second AZD1222 dose. All receptors come from an adult who received the AZD1222 COVID-19 vaccine. The CDR3 runs from the conserved cysteine through the conserved F or W. The D gene is left open where the match is weak.

d_call	v_call	cdr3_aa
.	TRBV6-2/TRBV6-3	CASSYGYYQETQYF
.	TRBV11-3	CASSSEVGDTQYF
TRBD1	TRBV27	CASSPGWTGETNTEAFF
TRBD1	TRBV28	CASSSRTGTGVEKLFF
TRBD2	TRBV24-1	CATSDPSGGQETQYF
.	TRBV5-1	CASSLVEGIAEAFF
.	TRBV6-5	CASSPLFGSGNTIYF
.	TRBV4-3	CASSQDRPFKLFF
.	TRBV12-5	CASGLEGGMNTEAFF
.	TRBV19	CASSTASGTENTGELFF
.	TRBV9	CASSVSSYEQYF
.	TRBV12-3/TRBV12-4	CASSHDNTEAFF
TRBD1	TRBV27	CASSANRDRGYGYTF
.	TRBV12-3/TRBV12-4	CASSLGSYGYTF
TRBD1	TRBV30	CAWSMRGTGQYEQYF
TRBD1	TRBV6-5	CASTAGDRGWEAFF
TRBD2	TRBV10-3	CAIRAGGTNTGELFF